The source of this T cell receptor beta chain is a study of blood T cell repertoires in COVID-19. Study-wide context: Collection of acute and convalescent COVID-19 samples took place in the United States, Italy and Spain. In each case, the material was cDNA or gDNA derived from T cells, B-cell-depleted T cells, or PBMCs.

Profiled with immunoSEQ multiplex PCR; TCRdb holds only in-frame clones, not every one. In the table there are under 450,000 clones, about 80% of which are singletons. The length of the CDR3 is 15 residues. Germline CDR1 SQVTM, CDR2 ANQGSEA. V was trimmed by 8 bases and J by 9 bases, leaving 23 bases between them. This clone has just one count. This receptor was obtained from a human donor with acute or convalescent COVID-19. The donor label of this sample is uncertain. The V call is TRBV29-1, the J call TRBJ1-6; D is possibly TRBD1 (6 bases). The sequenced material came from peripheral blood. As DNA, the CDR3 is TGCAGCCTACCTGGGCGGGGGGCGTTCGCTTCACCCCTCCACTTT. Encoded protein: CSLPGRGAFASPLHF.